The 27 T cell receptor beta chains below come from one sample, sequenced in a study of blood T cell repertoires in COVID-19. Produced via immunoSEQ multiplex PCR; TCRdb's table is partial and in-frame only. Of fewer than 350,000 clones detected, roughly 93% appear once; the ten largest clones hold roughly 2%. The material sequenced was PBMCs or T cells enriched from blood (not recorded which). These receptors were collected from a middle-aged woman with acute COVID-19.

J is TRBJ1-2 and V is TRBV7-2; 7 bases map to TRBD1. V trimming: 0 bases; J trimming: 4 bases; junction bases outside the gene matches: 2. The CDR3 runs to 14 residues. Germline-derived CDR1 and CDR2 are SGHTA and FQGNSA. The CDR3 reads CASSLAGTAYGYTF. CDR3 bases: TGTGCCAGCAGCTTAGCCGGGACAGCCTATGGCTACACCTTC. The full variable domain, its missing parts supplied by reference TRBV7-2 and TRBJ1-2, is GAGVSQSPSNKVTEKGKDVELRCDPISGHTALYWYRQSLGQGLEFLIYFQGNSAPDKSGLPSDRFSAERTGGSVSTLTIQRTQQEDSAVYLCASSLAGTAYGYTFGSGTRLTVV.

The rearrangement links TRBV9 to TRBJ1-1; 8 bases are shared with TRBD1. The germline V gene has CDR1 SGDLS and CDR2 YYNGEE. The CDR3 has 15 residues. V dropped 2 bases and J dropped 4; count of bases not matched to a gene: 7. The DNA for the CDR3 is TGTGCCAGCAGCGTGACAGGGGACGGGACCACTGAAGCTTTCTTT. It yields the protein CASSVTGDGTTEAFF.

This chain uses TRBV21-1 with TRBJ1-1. TRBV21-1 is labeled a pseudogene. The CDR3 totals 15 residues. CDR3 residues: CASSKALRGEGEAFF. The CDR3 nucleotides read TGTGCCAGCAGCAAAGCGCTAAGGGGGGAGGGTGAAGCTTTCTTT.

V and J are TRBV4-1 and TRBJ1-6; 8 nucleotides match TRBD1. The CDR3 is 16 residues long. Unmatched junction bases numbered 12, after V lost 6 bases and J lost 8 bases. CDR1 is MGHRA and CDR2 is YSYEKL in the germline V gene. The chain's CDR3 is CASRDNRQGMDSPLHF. CDR3 DNA sequence: TGCGCCAGCAGGGACAACCGACAGGGGATGGATTCACCCCTCCACTTT.

The V and J genes are TRBV7-7 and TRBJ2-1; 8 bases map to TRBD2. J lost 10 bases, V lost 4 bases, and 0 bases had no gene match. Germline V gene sequence: CDR1 SSHAT, CDR2 FNYEAQ (reference sequence). This CDR3 contains 11 residues. CDR3 amino acids: CASSSGGEQFF. In DNA form, the CDR3 reads TGTGCCAGCAGCTCGGGGGGGGAGCAGTTCTTC.

The rearrangement links TRBV7-9 to TRBJ2-1, with D tentatively TRBD2 (6 bases). V shed 3 bases and J shed 2 bases, with 17 bases lying between them. The CDR3 covers 17 residues. Germline V CDR1 and CDR2: SEHNR, FQNEAQ (reference sequence). CDR3 in amino acids: CASSLPLDSGPYNEQFF. The DNA for the CDR3 is TGTGCCAGCAGCTTGCCCCTGGATAGCGGACCCTACAATGAGCAGTTCTTC.

This clone occurred once. The chain joins TRBV7-3 to TRBJ2-2; 7 bases map to TRBD1. Germline trimming cut 2 bases from V and 0 bases from J; bases unmatched to any gene: 0. The CDR3 extends over 15 amino acids. The germline V gene encodes CDR1 SGHTA and CDR2 FQGTGA. The CDR3 loop is CASSLGQANTGELFF. In DNA, the CDR3 is TGTGCCAGCAGCTTAGGACAGGCGAACACCGGGGAGCTGTTTTTT.

The chain employs TRBV11-3 and TRBJ2-1; 11 positions match TRBD1. J gave up 3 bases and V 4 bases, and 2 bases lay outside the gene matches. CDR1 and CDR2 from the germline V gene are SGHNT and YENEEA. The CDR3 is 15 residues long. CDR3 sequence reads: CASSWTGGLYNEQFF. CDR3 in DNA: TGTGCCAGCAGCTGGACAGGGGGCCTCTACAATGAGCAGTTCTTC.

V is TRBV2 and J is TRBJ2-5; 10 nucleotides match TRBD2. Germline lookup yields CDR1 SNHLY and CDR2 FYNNEI. The ends lost 7 bases at V and 5 bases at J; junction bases unmatched: 7. The CDR3 covers 14 residues. In DNA, the CDR3 is TGTGCCAGCACAAGCGGGAGGGCCACGGAGACCCAGTACTTC. It translates to CASTSGRATETQYF.

The chain carries TRBV11-3 and TRBJ2-7; D remains ambiguous. The ends were cut back, 4 bases at V and 1 base at J, with 5 bases in the middle. There are 12 residues in the CDR3. Germline V gene sequence: CDR1 SGHNT, CDR2 YENEEA. The CDR3 reads CASSSESYEQYF. CDR3 DNA sequence: TGTGCCAGCAGCTCGGAGTCCTACGAGCAGTACTTC.

The chain combines TRBV9 with TRBJ1-1, with 7 bases aligning to TRBD1. Germline CDR1 SGDLS, CDR2 YYNGEE. V gave up 3 bases and J gave up 4 bases; unmatched junction bases: 6. The CDR3 is 14 residues long. This chain's CDR3 is CASSASDRATEAFF. DNA of the CDR3: TGTGCCAGCAGCGCTTCTGACAGGGCCACTGAAGCTTTCTTT. The full variable domain, in which reference TRBV9 and TRBJ1-1 provide the parts outside the CDR3, is DSGVTQTPKHLITATGQRVTLRCSPRSGDLSVYWYQQSLDQGLQFLIQYYNGEERAKGNILERFSAQQFPDLHSELNLSSLELGDSALYFCASSASDRATEAFFGQGTRLTVV.

V is TRBV7-3 and J is TRBJ1-6; D is undetermined. CDR3 size: 12 residues. Between the trimmed V and J ends, which lost 5 bases and 5 bases, there was a span of 4 bases. CDR1 is SGHTA and CDR2 is FQGTGA in the germline V gene. The CDR3 loop reads CASSADNSPLHF. The CDR3, as DNA: TGTGCCAGCAGCGCGGATAATTCACCCCTCCACTTT.

This clone was picked up one time. The CDR3 nucleotides are TGTGCCAGCAGCAGGGACAGGGGGACCTACGAGCAGTACTTC. It yields the protein CASSRDRGTYEQYF. The V call is TRBV7-2, the J call TRBJ2-7; 11 bases are shared with TRBD1. Germline CDR1 and CDR2: SGHTA and FQGNSA. The CDR3 loop spans 14 amino acids. V shed 5 bases and J 2 bases; nucleotides not matched to a gene: 2.

V usage is TRBV30 and J usage is TRBJ2-5; TRBD1 might be the D (6 bases). The CDR3 consists of 13 residues. Germline assignment: CDR1 GTSNPN and CDR2 SVGIG (reference sequence). Trimming took off 4 bases at V and 5 bases at J, with 14 bases between the two ends. The CDR3 sequence is CAWIYRDGETQYF. The CDR3 nucleotides read TGTGCCTGGATTTACAGGGACGGCGAGACCCAGTACTTC.

This rearrangement joins TRBV27 to TRBJ1-1; a weak D match, TRBD1 (5 bases). This CDR3 has 15 residues. Per germline, CDR1 MNHEY and CDR2 SMNVEV (reference sequence). The V end was cut by 3 bases, the J end by 5 bases, with 16 bases between. CDR3: CASSFLYGGTTEAFF. The CDR3, as DNA: TGTGCCAGCAGTTTCCTTTACGGGGGGACGACTGAAGCTTTCTTT.

The chain carries TRBV3-1 (or the pseudogene TRBV3-2) and TRBJ1-3, with TRBD1 as a possible D gene (5 bases). The CDR3 runs 15 residues. Germline V gene lookup returns CDR1 LGHDT and CDR2 YNNKEL (reference sequence). V was clipped by 3 bases and J by 0 bases, with 9 bases between them. The CDR3 DNA follows: TGTGCCAGCAGCCAGGGTAGGGGCTCTGGAAACACCATATATTTT. This encodes CASSQGRGSGNTIYF.

This clone showed up just once. The CDR3 region has the DNA TGTGCCAGCAGCCCAGTCCTTGGAGGACAGAGTTCTCACCACGAGCAGTACTTC. Translation gives CASSPVLGGQSSHHEQYF. The chain uses TRBV7-7 and TRBJ2-7, with a possible D match to TRBD1 (6 bases). This CDR3 is 18 amino acids long. Between the trimmed V and J ends, which lost 5 bases and 5 bases, there was a span of 28 bases. CDR1 is SSHAT, CDR2 FNYEAQ, per germline (reference sequence).

The CDR3 region is CASSPGQGWNQPQHF. The CDR3 DNA is TGTGCCAGCTCACCCGGACAGGGCTGGAATCAGCCCCAGCATTTT. The rearrangement links TRBV18 to TRBJ1-5, with TRBD1 matching over 8 bases. The CDR3 extends over 15 amino acids. Germline V gives CDR1 KGHSH, CDR2 LQKENI. Trimming took 3 bases from V and 4 from J; bases not matched to a gene: 5. The full variable domain, in which reference TRBV18 and TRBJ1-5 provide the parts outside the CDR3, is NAGVMQNPRHLVRRRGQEARLRCSPMKGHSHVYWYRQLPEEGLKFMVYLQKENIIDESGMPKERFSAEFPKEGPSILRIQQVVRGDSAAYFCASSPGQGWNQPQHFGDGTRLSIL.

J is TRBJ2-7 and V is TRBV7-6; D remains ambiguous. The germline gives CDR1 SGHVS, CDR2 FNYEAQ. The length of the CDR3 is 14 residues. Trimming left V 5 bases short and J 0 bases short, with 11 bases between. This chain's CDR3 is CASSPRSGSYEQYF. CDR3 DNA sequence: TGTGCCAGCAGCCCCAGGTCAGGCTCCTACGAGCAGTACTTC.

This clone occurred once. DNA of the CDR3: TGTGCCAGCAGCTATACGAACACCGGGGAGCTGTTTTTT. This gives the protein CASSYTNTGELFF. The chain carries TRBV11-3 and TRBJ2-2; D is unclear. Germline V gene lookup returns CDR1 SGHNT and CDR2 YENEEA. This CDR3 has 13 amino acids. Deletions cut 4 bases from V and 0 bases from J, with 3 bases between. The full variable domain, with the rest looked up from reference TRBV11-3 and TRBJ2-2, is EAGVVQSPRYKIIEKKQPVAFWCNPISGHNTLYWYLQNLGQGPELLIRYENEEAVDDSQLPKDRFSAERLKGVDSTLKIQPAELGDSAVYLCASSYTNTGELFFGEGSRLTVL.

The chain has TRBV2 and TRBJ1-1, with D unclear. V was trimmed by 3 bases and J by 4 bases, leaving 12 bases between them. The CDR3 runs 14 residues. The V gene's germline CDR1 is SNHLY and CDR2 FYNNEI. The DNA of the CDR3 is TGTGCCAGCAGTGAGCTAGGGAGTAGCACTGAAGCTTTCTTT. This codes for CASSELGSSTEAFF.

This chain connects TRBV7-9 to TRBJ2-7, with TRBD1 identical over 8 bases. This CDR3 spans 18 amino acids. Germline V gene data show CDR1 as SEHNR and CDR2 as FQNEAQ (reference sequence). The V segment lost 0 bases and the J segment 2 bases; nucleotides outside the gene matches: 12. CDR3 nucleotides: TGTGCCAGCAGCTTAGCATTTGAGCAGGGGGCGCGGGCCTACGAGCAGTACTTC. Its translation: CASSLAFEQGARAYEQYF.

The rearrangement links TRBV5-8 to TRBJ1-4; tentatively, D is TRBD1 (5 bases). Per germline, CDR1 SGHTS and CDR2 YDEGEE. This CDR3 has 14 amino acids. The V end lost 4 bases, the J end lost 3 bases, and 10 bases lay between the germline ends. CDR3 sequence: CASSQGLANEKLFF. CDR3 in DNA: TGTGCCAGCAGCCAGGGACTGGCTAATGAAAAACTGTTTTTT.

The gene calls are TRBV12-3 or TRBV12-4 and TRBJ2-3; 8 bases are a match to TRBD1. The V gene end was trimmed by 5 bases and the J gene end by 9 bases; junction bases not matched to a gene: 4. This CDR3 has 12 amino acids. The CDR3 sequence: CASSPGGITQYF. CDR3 sequence (DNA): TGTGCCAGCAGTCCAGGGGGCATAACGCAGTATTTT.

The genes are TRBV28 and TRBJ2-1; 8 positions match TRBD2. Germline CDR1 reads MDHEN; CDR2 reads SYDVKM. The CDR3 is 16 amino acids. The V gene end was trimmed by 6 bases and the J gene end by 6 bases; junction bases not matched to a gene: 13. This CDR3 is CASSPLVWAGGNEQFF. DNA of the CDR3: TGTGCCAGCAGCCCCCTGGTATGGGCGGGAGGCAATGAGCAGTTCTTC.

The chain carries TRBV27 and TRBJ2-7; tentatively, D is TRBD2 (7 bases). Per the germline V gene, CDR1 is MNHEY and CDR2 is SMNVEV (reference sequence). Trimming shortened V by 10 bases and J by 0 bases, and 19 bases separated the two germline ends. CDR3 length: 15 residues. The CDR3 is CATKPVGGASYEQYF. CDR3 coding DNA: TGTGCCACCAAACCCGTGGGGGGGGCCTCCTACGAGCAGTACTTC.

The chain combines TRBV28 with TRBJ1-2; 7 bases match TRBD1. V shed 5 bases, J shed 7 bases, and the junction held 7 bases outside the gene matches. Germline V gene sequence: CDR1 MDHEN, CDR2 SYDVKM. This CDR3 region has 13 residues. The CDR3 loop is CASSLHQGGGYTF. Here the CDR3 DNA reads TGTGCCAGCAGTCTGCACCAGGGGGGTGGCTACACCTTC.